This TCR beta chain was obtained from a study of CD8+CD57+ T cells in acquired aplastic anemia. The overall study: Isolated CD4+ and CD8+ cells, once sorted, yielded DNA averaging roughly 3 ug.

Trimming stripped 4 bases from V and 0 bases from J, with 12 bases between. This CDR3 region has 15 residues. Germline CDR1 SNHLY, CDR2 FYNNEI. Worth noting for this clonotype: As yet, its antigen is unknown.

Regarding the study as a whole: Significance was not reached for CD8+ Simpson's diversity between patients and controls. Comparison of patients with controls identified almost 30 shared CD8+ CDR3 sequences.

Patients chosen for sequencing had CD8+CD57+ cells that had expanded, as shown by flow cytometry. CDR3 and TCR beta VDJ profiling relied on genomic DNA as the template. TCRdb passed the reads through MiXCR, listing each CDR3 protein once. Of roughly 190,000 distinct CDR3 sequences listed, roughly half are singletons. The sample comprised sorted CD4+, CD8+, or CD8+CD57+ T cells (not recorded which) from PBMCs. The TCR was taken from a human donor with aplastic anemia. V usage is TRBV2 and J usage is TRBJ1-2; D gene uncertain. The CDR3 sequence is CASSADPTSNYGYTF. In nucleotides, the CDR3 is TGTGCCAGCAGTGCCGACCCGACCTCTAACTATGGCTACACCTTC.